This TCR beta chain was retrieved from a study of OX40 agonist ivuxolimab in advanced cancers. Looking at the study overall: Three patients responded partially, comprising one with hepatocellular carcinoma and two with cutaneous melanoma.

The assay was immunoSEQ multiplex PCR, and TCRdb's table has in-frame clones only and misses some. This table holds roughly 73,000 clones, roughly 89% found once. The CDR3 loop spans 14 amino acids. Trimming shortened V by 5 bases and J by 1 base, and 12 bases separated the two germline ends. Germline V gene lookup returns CDR1 SGHRS and CDR2 YFSETQ. The sequence was obtained from an adult with an advanced solid tumor such as melanoma, head and neck, liver or kidney cancer. The chain combines TRBV5-1 with TRBJ1-1, with D possibly being TRBD1 (5 bases). The starting material was CD4+ or CD8+ T cells sorted from blood, obtained in a trial of the OX40 agonist ivuxolimab. CDR3 protein: CASSSGTGNTEAFF. The CDR3 DNA is TGCGCCAGCAGTTCAGGGACGGGGAACACTGAAGCTTTCTTT.